These T cell receptor beta chains were read from a single sample in a study of blood T cell repertoires in COVID-19. Sequencing used immunoSEQ multiplex PCR; TCRdb keeps in-frame clones, though not all of them. The sample lists 150,000 to 200,000 clones, roughly 87% occurring once. The source material was peripheral blood. The receptors originated from a human donor in a cohort sampled during active COVID-19. Each CDR3 is given with its conserved first and last residue. Each record gives: J gene, clone size, D gene, V gene, CDR3 protein, CDR3 DNA. D genes are given only for firm matches. Part of the rows lack a size; the others show once, few, many or a class for expanded clones.

TRBJ1-1,-,-,TRBV10-3,CAISDRDTEAFF,TGTGCCATCAGTGACAGGGACACTGAAGCTTTCTTT
TRBJ2-7,once,-,TRBV30,CAWSSGAAYEQYF,TGTGCCTGGAGTTCAGGGGCCGCCTACGAGCAGTACTTC
TRBJ2-7,once,TRBD1,TRBV10-3,CAISNDRASGEQYF,TGTGCCATCAGTAACGACAGGGCCTCGGGCGAGCAGTACTTC
TRBJ1-4,-,TRBD1,TRBV30,CAWSDRGGKLFF,TGTGCCTGGAGCGACAGGGGGGGAAAACTGTTTTTT
TRBJ2-7,-,TRBD1,TRBV11-3,CASSLRDRGAEQYF,TGTGCCAGCAGCTTACGGGACAGGGGGGCCGAGCAGTACTTC
TRBJ1-2,once,TRBD1,TRBV10-3,CAISRGTGNGYTF,TGTGCCATCAGCCGAGGGACAGGGAATGGCTACACCTTC
TRBJ1-2,few,TRBD1,TRBV29-1,CSAAGPGGNGYTF,TGCAGCGCTGCAGGGCCAGGGGGTAATGGCTACACCTTC
TRBJ2-7,-,TRBD1,TRBV11-2,CASSPGTGGLEQYF,TGTGCCAGCAGCCCCGGGACAGGGGGTCTCGAGCAGTACTTC
TRBJ2-3,-,-,TRBV9,CASSVDQRNTDTQYF,TGTGCCAGCAGCGTAGACCAGCGGAACACAGATACGCAGTATTTT
TRBJ2-3,-,-,TRBV5-5,CASSLAWGTQGTDTQYF,TGTGCCAGCAGCTTGGCTTGGGGGACACAGGGTACAGATACGCAGTATTTT
TRBJ2-7,-,-,TRBV28,CASSLRRDASEQYF,TGTGCCAGCAGTTTACGGAGGGACGCCTCCGAGCAGTACTTC
TRBJ1-1,few,TRBD1,TRBV11-3,CASSLGDRDGAEAFF,TGTGCCAGCAGCTTAGGGGACAGGGATGGCGCTGAAGCTTTCTTT
TRBJ2-7,-,TRBD2,TRBV19,CASSTSTSGGAPGKQYF,TGTGCCAGTAGTACCTCAACTAGCGGGGGGGCGCCTGGGAAGCAGTACTTC
TRBJ1-5,-,TRBD1,TRBV11-2,CASSTEDRVGNQPQHF,TGTGCCAGCAGCACAGAGGACAGGGTCGGCAATCAGCCCCAGCATTTT
TRBJ2-2,-,-,TRBV5-4,CASSMGQPNTGELFF,TGTGCCAGCAGCATGGGACAACCGAACACCGGGGAGCTGTTTTTT
TRBJ2-3,once,TRBD2,TRBV7-9,CASSLLAGITDTQYF,TGTGCCAGCAGCCTTCTAGCGGGAATCACAGATACGCAGTATTTT
TRBJ2-7,-,-,TRBV9,CASSNGPGEEQYF,TGTGCCAGCAGCAACGGTCCGGGTGAAGAGCAGTACTTC
TRBJ2-7,-,TRBD1,TRBV5-4,CASSPPGQVSYEQYF,TGTGCCAGCAGCCCCCCGGGACAGGTATCCTACGAGCAGTACTTC
TRBJ1-4,-,-,TRBV5-8,CASSLTGNEKLFF,TGTGCCAGCAGCTTGACCGGGAATGAAAAACTGTTTTTT
TRBJ2-7,-,-,TRBV28,CASSLGGLGEQYF,TGTGCCAGCAGTTTAGGGGGGTTAGGCGAGCAGTACTTC
TRBJ2-7,-,TRBD2,TRBV28,CASSSPSLAGVSEQYF,TGTGCCAGCAGTTCCCCATCACTAGCGGGAGTGAGCGAGCAGTACTTC
TRBJ2-1,-,TRBD1,TRBV18,CASSPAALVPGGENEQFF,TGTGCCAGCTCACCAGCAGCCCTAGTCCCAGGGGGAGAAAATGAGCAGTTCTTC
TRBJ2-1,-,TRBD2,TRBV18,CASSPGTSKGYEQFF,TGTGCCAGCTCACCCGGGACTAGCAAGGGCTATGAGCAGTTCTTC
TRBJ1-1,few,-,TRBV19,CASSAPGQLNTEAFF,TGTGCCAGTAGTGCCCCTGGACAGCTAAACACTGAAGCTTTCTTT
TRBJ2-7,-,-,TRBV30,CAWMLGEYEQYF,TGTGCCTGGATGCTAGGTGAATACGAGCAGTACTTC
TRBJ1-2,-,-,TRBV5-6,CASSLRRSYGYTF,TGTGCCAGCAGCTTAAGGAGGTCCTATGGCTACACCTTC
TRBJ1-4,-,TRBD1,TRBV6-5,CASSRGQGGEKLFF,TGTGCCAGCAGTAGGGGACAGGGTGGTGAAAAACTGTTTTTT
TRBJ2-7,-,TRBD1,TRBV6-2/TRBV6-3,CASSYGGTGNYEQYF,TGTGCCAGCAGTTACGGGGGGACAGGGAACTACGAGCAGTACTTC
TRBJ1-6,-,-,TRBV4-1,CASSQKGDSPLHF,TGCGCCAGCAGCCAAAAGGGGGATTCACCCCTCCACTTT
TRBJ2-2,-,-,TRBV9,CASSGTGGELFF,TGTGCCAGCAGCGGTACGGGAGGGGAGCTGTTTTTT
TRBJ1-6,once,TRBD1,TRBV30,CAWTILRGQNSPLHF,TGTGCCTGGACGATTTTGAGGGGGCAGAATTCACCCCTCCACTTT
TRBJ1-6,-,-,TRBV2,CARSLGGANSPLHF,TGTGCCAGAAGTTTGGGAGGGGCGAATTCACCCCTCCACTTT
TRBJ2-5,-,TRBD2,TRBV7-2,CASSLMAGDLQETQYF,TGTGCCAGCAGCTTAATGGCGGGGGACCTCCAAGAGACCCAGTACTTC
TRBJ1-2,few,TRBD1,TRBV28,CASSPLQGADYGYTF,TGTGCCAGCTCACCCTTACAGGGGGCAGACTATGGCTACACCTTC
TRBJ1-4,-,TRBD1,TRBV9,CASSVESAGGEKLFF,TGTGCCAGCAGCGTAGAATCGGCAGGGGGGGAAAAACTGTTTTTT
TRBJ1-2,-,TRBD1,TRBV6-1,CASSESIDRGRWGYGYTF,TGTGCCAGCAGTGAATCAATCGACAGGGGGCGCTGGGGCTATGGCTACACCTTC
TRBJ1-2,once,-,TRBV9,CASSVGSNQGYGYTF,TGTGCCAGCAGCGTAGGCTCTAATCAGGGCTATGGCTACACCTTC
TRBJ2-7,-,-,TRBV19,CASRPTGSFYEQYF,TGTGCCAGTAGACCTACAGGGAGTTTCTACGAGCAGTACTTC
TRBJ2-1,-,TRBD2,TRBV28,CASSSGTSRNEQFF,TGTGCCAGCAGTTCTGGGACTAGTCGCAATGAGCAGTTCTTC
TRBJ2-1,-,TRBD2,TRBV11-3,CASSLDTGGPYTDEQFF,TGTGCCAGCAGCTTAGATACGGGAGGGCCATATACGGATGAGCAGTTCTTC
TRBJ1-2,-,TRBD1,TRBV19,CASRGQGGNGYTF,TGTGCCAGTAGGGGACAGGGTGGAAATGGCTACACCTTC
TRBJ1-2,-,-,TRBV18,CASSPPPGSPYYGYTF,TGTGCCAGCTCACCACCGCCGGGGAGTCCTTACTATGGCTACACCTTC
TRBJ2-3,-,-,TRBV28,CASTAGSDTQYF,TGTGCCAGCACAGCGGGTTCCGATACGCAGTATTTT
TRBJ1-4,-,TRBD1,TRBV30,CAWSVQTGDKLFF,TGTGCCTGGAGTGTACAGACAGGGGACAAACTGTTTTTT
TRBJ1-1,-,TRBD1,TRBV19,CASSIARDRGTEAFF,TGTGCCAGTAGTATAGCCCGGGACAGGGGGACTGAAGCTTTCTTT
TRBJ2-7,-,TRBD1,TRBV5-6,CASSLGQGRYEQYF,TGTGCCAGCAGCCTGGGACAGGGTCGGTACGAGCAGTACTTC
TRBJ2-2,-,-,TRBV6-5,CASSYSGRAGTGELFF,TGTGCCAGCAGTTACTCGGGCAGGGCGGGAACCGGGGAGCTGTTTTTT
TRBJ2-6,-,TRBD2,TRBV6-5,CASSYRLAGGANVLTF,TGTGCCAGCAGTTACCGACTAGCGGGAGGGGCCAACGTCCTGACTTTC
TRBJ1-1,-,TRBD1,TRBV3-1/TRBV3-2,CASSQDFRGSNTEAFF,TGTGCCAGCAGCCAAGACTTCAGGGGGTCCAACACTGAAGCTTTCTTT
TRBJ2-2,-,-,TRBV7-8,CASSVGASNTGELFF,TGTGCCAGCAGCGTTGGGGCATCCAACACCGGGGAGCTGTTTTTT
TRBJ2-1,once,TRBD2,TRBV7-9,CASSLSRGAYNEQFF,TGTGCCAGCAGCTTATCCCGGGGGGCCTACAATGAGCAGTTCTTC
TRBJ1-2,-,-,TRBV28,CASIQDGNYGYTF,TGTGCCAGCATCCAGGATGGGAACTATGGCTACACCTTC
TRBJ2-2,-,TRBD1,TRBV7-9,CASSPQLGQGGTGELFF,TGTGCCAGCAGCCCCCAGTTGGGACAGGGGGGGACCGGGGAGCTGTTTTTT
TRBJ2-7,-,TRBD1,TRBV6-5,CASTPRGSYEQYF,TGTGCCAGCACCCCCAGGGGGTCCTACGAGCAGTACTTC
TRBJ1-4,medium-sized,-,TRBV9,CASRLTGHLKKTTNEKLFF,TGTGCCAGCAGGCTAACGGGACACCTTAAAAAAACAACTAATGAAAAACTGTTTTTT
TRBJ1-1,-,-,TRBV6-9,CASSLIGAQVTEAFF,TGTGCCAGCAGTTTGATTGGGGCGCAGGTCACTGAAGCTTTCTTT
TRBJ1-1,-,TRBD1,TRBV5-1,CASSNGQGWNTEAFF,TGCGCCAGCAGTAACGGACAGGGCTGGAACACTGAAGCTTTCTTT